This TCR beta chain was obtained from a study of blood T cell repertoires in COVID-19. Study in general: Sites across the United States, Italy and Spain contributed samples from acute and convalescent COVID-19. Sample material is recorded as cDNA or gDNA derived from T cells, B-cell-depleted T cells, or PBMCs.

V shed 4 bases, J shed 6 bases, and the junction held 4 bases outside the gene matches. The germline V gene encodes CDR1 LNHDA and CDR2 SQIVND (reference sequence). This CDR3 has 14 amino acids. Authors' analysis steps: Amplifying reference gene primers gave estimates of nucleated cell counts. Profiled with immunoSEQ multiplex PCR; TCRdb holds only in-frame clones, not every one. The V and J calls and the clone size are those of that table, but D and trimming were determined from the DNA. The sample includes some 130,000 clones, 84% of them seen just once. This sequence was found in a human donor in a cohort sampled during active COVID-19. The specimen sequenced was peripheral blood. This chain uses TRBV19 with TRBJ2-1, with 9 bases matching TRBD2. The DNA of the CDR3 is TGTGCCAGTAGTAGCGGGGGGGCCCGCAATGAGCAGTTCTTC. This encodes CASSSGGARNEQFF.